This T cell receptor (beta chain) was retrieved from a study of blood T cell repertoires in COVID-19. In the original workflow: By means of reference gene primer amplification, nucleated cell counts were estimated. Here immunoSEQ multiplex PCR was the method, and the copy in TCRdb shows in-frame clones only, minus some. V and J calls and clone size are given by that table; D and trimming were obtained from the DNA. The profile shows 400,000 or so clones, 85% to 90% of them singletons. The sequencing input was peripheral blood. This TCR was sampled from a human donor in a cohort sampled during active COVID-19.

CDR3 in DNA: TGCGCCAGCAGCTTGGGCCCCCGAGACGGACAGGGTGGAGGCTACACCTTC. Protein: CASSLGPRDGQGGGYTF. This chain joins TRBV5-1 and TRBJ1-2; 8 bases are a match to TRBD1. The CDR3 spans 17 residues. V lost 0 bases to trimming and J lost 8 bases; unmatched junction nucleotides: 15. Germline V lookup: CDR1 SGHRS, CDR2 YFSETQ.